This TCR beta chain derives from a study of cytomegalovirus exposure and HLA in healthy donors. Study-wide results and caveats: In a later analysis, TCR association rates varied by HLA locus: DRB1 most, HLA-C fewest. Analyses of presence and absence presupposed an approximately uniform sequencing depth across donors. Evidence from a later analysis indicated that most CMV-associated TCR beta chains looked HLA-restricted.

CDR3 length: 14 residues. V shed 6 bases and J shed 7 bases, with 18 bases lying between them. Germline V gives CDR1 LNHDA, CDR2 SQIVND (reference sequence). For this clone: Its antigen is currently unknown.

Regarding donors, all were healthy bone marrow donors. The PCR made use of 60 Vbeta and 13 Jbeta primers. Measured with immunoSEQ multiplex PCR; TCRdb has only the in-frame clones, and not every one. This sample's clone table lists about 130,000 clones. The source of this sequence is a man aged 18-30 years in good health and CMV-seronegative. Sequencing input: PBMCs. The chain carries TRBV19 and TRBJ1-2; possibly TRBD1 for D (5 bases). CDR3 sequence (DNA): TGTGCCAGTAGAGCCCTACGGGGGACGGCTGGCTACACCTTC. It translates to CASRALRGTAGYTF.